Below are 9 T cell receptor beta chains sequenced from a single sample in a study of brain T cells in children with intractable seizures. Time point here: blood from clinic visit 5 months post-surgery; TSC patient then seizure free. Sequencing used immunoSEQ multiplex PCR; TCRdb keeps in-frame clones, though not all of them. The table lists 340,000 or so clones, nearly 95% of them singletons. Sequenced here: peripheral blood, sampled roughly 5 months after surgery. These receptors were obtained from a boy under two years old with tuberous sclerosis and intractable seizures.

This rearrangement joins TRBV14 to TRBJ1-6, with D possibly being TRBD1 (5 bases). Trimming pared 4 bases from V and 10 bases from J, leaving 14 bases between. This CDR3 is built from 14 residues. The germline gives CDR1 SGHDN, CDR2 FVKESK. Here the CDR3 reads CASSLGTFTSPLHF. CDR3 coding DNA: TGTGCCAGCAGCCTCGGGACTTTCACCTCACCCCTCCACTTT.

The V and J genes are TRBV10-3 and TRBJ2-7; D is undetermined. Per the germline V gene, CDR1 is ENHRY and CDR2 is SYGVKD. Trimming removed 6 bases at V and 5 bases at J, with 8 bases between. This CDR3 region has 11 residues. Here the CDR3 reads CAIRNSNEQYF. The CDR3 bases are TGTGCCATCAGAAATAGTAACGAGCAGTACTTC.

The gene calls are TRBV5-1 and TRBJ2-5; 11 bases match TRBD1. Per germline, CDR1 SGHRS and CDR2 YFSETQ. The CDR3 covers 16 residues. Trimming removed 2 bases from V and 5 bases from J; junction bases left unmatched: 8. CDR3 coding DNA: TGCGCCAGCAGCTTCCGGGGACAGGGGGTCGGGGAGACCCAGTACTTC. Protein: CASSFRGQGVGETQYF.

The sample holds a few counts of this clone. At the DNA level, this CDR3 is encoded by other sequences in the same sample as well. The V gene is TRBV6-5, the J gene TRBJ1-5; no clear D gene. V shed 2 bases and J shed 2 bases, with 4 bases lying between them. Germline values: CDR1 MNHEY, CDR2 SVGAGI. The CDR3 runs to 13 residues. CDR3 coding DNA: TGTGCCAGCAGTTACAGGGGCAATCAGCCCCAGCATTTT. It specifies CASSYRGNQPQHF.

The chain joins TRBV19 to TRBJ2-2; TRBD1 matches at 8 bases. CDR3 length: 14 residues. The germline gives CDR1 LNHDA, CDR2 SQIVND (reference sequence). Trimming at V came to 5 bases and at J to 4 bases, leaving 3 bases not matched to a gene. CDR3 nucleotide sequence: TGTGCCAGTAGTCTCAGGGGGCCCACCGGGGAGCTGTTTTTT. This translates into CASSLRGPTGELFF.

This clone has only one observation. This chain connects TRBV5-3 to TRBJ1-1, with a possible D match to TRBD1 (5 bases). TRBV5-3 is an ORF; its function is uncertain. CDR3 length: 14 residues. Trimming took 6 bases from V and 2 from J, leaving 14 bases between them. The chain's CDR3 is CARTRGTDNTEAFF. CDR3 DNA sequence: TGTGCCAGAACCAGAGGGACGGATAACACTGAAGCTTTCTTT.

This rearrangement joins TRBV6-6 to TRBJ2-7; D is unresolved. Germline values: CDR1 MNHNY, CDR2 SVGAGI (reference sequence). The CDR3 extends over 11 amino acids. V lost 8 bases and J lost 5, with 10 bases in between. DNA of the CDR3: TGTGCCAGCCAACGAAACAACGAGCAGTACTTC. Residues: CASQRNNEQYF.

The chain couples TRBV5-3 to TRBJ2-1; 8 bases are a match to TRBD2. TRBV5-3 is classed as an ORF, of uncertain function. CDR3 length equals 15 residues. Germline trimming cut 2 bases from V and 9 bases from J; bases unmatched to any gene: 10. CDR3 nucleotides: TGTGCCAGAAGCTTATCGGGAGGGCCTATGGGTGAGCAGTTCTTC. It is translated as CARSLSGGPMGEQFF.

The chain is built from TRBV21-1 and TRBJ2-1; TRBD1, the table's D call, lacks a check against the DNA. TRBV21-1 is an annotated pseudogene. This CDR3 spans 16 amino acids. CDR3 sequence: CASSKEGAGLGYEQFF. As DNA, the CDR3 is TGTGCCAGCAGCAAAGAAGGGGCAGGGTTGGGATATGAGCAGTTCTTC.